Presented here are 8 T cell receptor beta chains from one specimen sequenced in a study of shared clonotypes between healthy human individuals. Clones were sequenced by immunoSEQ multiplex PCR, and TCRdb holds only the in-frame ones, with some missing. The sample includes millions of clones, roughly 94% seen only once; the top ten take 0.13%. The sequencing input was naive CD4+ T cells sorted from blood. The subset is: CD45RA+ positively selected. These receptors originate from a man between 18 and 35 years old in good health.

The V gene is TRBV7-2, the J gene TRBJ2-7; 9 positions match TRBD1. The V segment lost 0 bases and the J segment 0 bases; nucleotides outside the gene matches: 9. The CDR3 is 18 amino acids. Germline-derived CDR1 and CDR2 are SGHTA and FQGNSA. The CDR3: CASSLAPPGQGNSYEQYF. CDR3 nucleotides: TGTGCCAGCAGCTTAGCCCCCCCGGGACAGGGCAACTCCTACGAGCAGTACTTC. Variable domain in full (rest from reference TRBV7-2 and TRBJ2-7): GAGVSQSPSNKVTEKGKDVELRCDPISGHTALYWYRQSLGQGLEFLIYFQGNSAPDKSGLPSDRFSAERTGGSVSTLTIQRTQQEDSAVYLCASSLAPPGQGNSYEQYFGPGTRLTVT.

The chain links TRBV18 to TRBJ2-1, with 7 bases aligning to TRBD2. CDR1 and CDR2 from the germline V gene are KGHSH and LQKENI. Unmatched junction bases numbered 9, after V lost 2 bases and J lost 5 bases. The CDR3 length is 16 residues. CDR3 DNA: TGTGCCAGCTCACCATTGGCGGGAGTGAGTGACAATGAGCAGTTCTTC. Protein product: CASSPLAGVSDNEQFF.

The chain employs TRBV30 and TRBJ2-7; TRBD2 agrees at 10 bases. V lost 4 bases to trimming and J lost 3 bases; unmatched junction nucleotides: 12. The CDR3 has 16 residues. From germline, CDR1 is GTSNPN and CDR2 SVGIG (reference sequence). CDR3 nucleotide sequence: TGTGCCTGGATGGGAGGTAGCGGGGGGCGAATCTACGAGCAGTACTTC. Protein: CAWMGGSGGRIYEQYF. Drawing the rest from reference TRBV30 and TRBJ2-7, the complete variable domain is SQTIHQWPATLVQPVGSPLSLECTVEGTSNPNLYWYRQAAGRGLQLLFYSVGIGQISSEVPQNLSASRPQDRQFILSSKKLLLSDSGFYLCAWMGGSGGRIYEQYFGPGTRLTVT.

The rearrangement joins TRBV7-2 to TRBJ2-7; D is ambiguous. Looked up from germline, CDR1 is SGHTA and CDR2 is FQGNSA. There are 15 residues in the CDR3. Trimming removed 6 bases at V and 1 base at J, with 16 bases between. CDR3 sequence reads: CASSILYSASYEQYF. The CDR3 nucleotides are TGTGCCAGCAGTATACTGTACAGTGCTTCCTACGAGCAGTACTTC. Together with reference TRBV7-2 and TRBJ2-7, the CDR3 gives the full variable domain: GAGVSQSPSNKVTEKGKDVELRCDPISGHTALYWYRQSLGQGLEFLIYFQGNSAPDKSGLPSDRFSAERTGGSVSTLTIQRTQQEDSAVYLCASSILYSASYEQYFGPGTRLTVT.

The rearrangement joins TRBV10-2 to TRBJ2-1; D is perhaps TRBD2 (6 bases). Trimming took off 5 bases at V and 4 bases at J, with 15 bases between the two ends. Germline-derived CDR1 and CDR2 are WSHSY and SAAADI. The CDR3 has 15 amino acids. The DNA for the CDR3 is TGCGCCAGCAGTCTCTCGGGGGAGCCGTACAATGAGCAGTTCTTC. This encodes CASSLSGEPYNEQFF.

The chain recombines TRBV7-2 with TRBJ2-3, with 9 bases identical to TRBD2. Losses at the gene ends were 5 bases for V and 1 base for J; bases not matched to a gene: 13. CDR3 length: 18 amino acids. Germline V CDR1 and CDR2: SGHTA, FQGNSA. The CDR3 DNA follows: TGTGCCAGCAGCCCCGCGGAGCGGGAGGACCCACGCACAGATACGCAGTATTTT. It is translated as CASSPAEREDPRTDTQYF.

CDR3 coding DNA: TGCGCCAGCAGCCAAGATCTGACAGGGACTAACTATGGCTACACCTTC. Its translation: CASSQDLTGTNYGYTF. This chain uses TRBV4-1 with TRBJ1-2, with 7 nucleotides matching TRBD1. This CDR3 contains 16 residues. The V gene end was trimmed by 0 bases and the J gene end by 0 bases; junction bases not matched to a gene: 4. Germline loops: CDR1 MGHRA, CDR2 YSYEKL.

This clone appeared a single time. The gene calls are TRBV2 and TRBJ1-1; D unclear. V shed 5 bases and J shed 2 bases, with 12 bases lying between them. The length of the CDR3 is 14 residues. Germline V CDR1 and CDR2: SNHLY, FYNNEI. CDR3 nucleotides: TGTGCCAGCAGTTCAACGGGCCGAAACACTGAAGCTTTCTTT. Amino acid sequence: CASSSTGRNTEAFF. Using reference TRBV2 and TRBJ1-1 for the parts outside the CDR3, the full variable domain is EPEVTQTPSHQVTQMGQEVILRCVPISNHLYFYWYRQILGQKVEFLVSFYNNEISEKSEIFDDQFSVERPDGSNFTLKIRSTKLEDSAMYFCASSSTGRNTEAFFGQGTRLTVV.